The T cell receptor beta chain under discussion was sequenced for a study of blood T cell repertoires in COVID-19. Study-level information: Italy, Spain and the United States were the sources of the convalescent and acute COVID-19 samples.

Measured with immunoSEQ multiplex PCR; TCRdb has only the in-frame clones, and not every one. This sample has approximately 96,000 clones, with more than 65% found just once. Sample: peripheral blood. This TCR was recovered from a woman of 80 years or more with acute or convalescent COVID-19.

The CDR3 region is CASRTRQGRNTEAFF. In DNA form, the CDR3 reads TGTGCCAGCAGAACCCGACAGGGACGGAACACTGAAGCTTTCTTT. The chain joins TRBV6-5 to TRBJ1-1, with 7 bases matching TRBD1. The V and J ends lost 6 bases and 1 base, in that order; junction bases with no gene match: 8. Germline-derived CDR1 and CDR2 are MNHEY and SVGAGI. There are 15 residues in the CDR3.